The T cell receptor beta chain described here comes from a study of low-dose radiotherapy and immunotherapy resistance in tumors. The time point here: before trial treatment. Primers used for first-strand cDNA, a TRAV- and TRBV-specific set, covered both alpha and beta chains. PCR amplification of the TCRs was performed with Phusion for 20 PCR cycles, and it relied on a constant-region primer together with a V-primer adapter. TCRdb re-analysed the reads in MiXCR, keeping a single row per CDR3 protein. This sample has tens of thousands of distinct CDR3 sequences; approximately 31% occur once, and the top ten carry approximately 10%. This clonotype was observed at least ten times. CDR3 size: 11 residues. Trimming removed 3 bases from V and 4 bases from J, with 3 bases in between. The germline V gene encodes CDR1 SGHTA and CDR2 FQGNSA.

The source is a female donor with ovarian cancer. The sample consisted of PBMCs, taken before treatment. The rearrangement uses TRBV7-2 and TRBJ2-5; no clear D gene. The CDR3 DNA is TGTGCCAGCAGCTTGGCAGAGACCCAGTACTTC. This sequence encodes CASSLAETQYF. Supplemented by reference TRBV7-2 and TRBJ2-5, the full variable domain reads GAGVSQSPSNKVTEKGKDVELRCDPISGHTALYWYRQSLGQGLEFLIYFQGNSAPDKSGLPSDRFSAERTGGSVSTLTIQRTQQEDSAVYLCASSLAETQYFGPGTRLLVL.